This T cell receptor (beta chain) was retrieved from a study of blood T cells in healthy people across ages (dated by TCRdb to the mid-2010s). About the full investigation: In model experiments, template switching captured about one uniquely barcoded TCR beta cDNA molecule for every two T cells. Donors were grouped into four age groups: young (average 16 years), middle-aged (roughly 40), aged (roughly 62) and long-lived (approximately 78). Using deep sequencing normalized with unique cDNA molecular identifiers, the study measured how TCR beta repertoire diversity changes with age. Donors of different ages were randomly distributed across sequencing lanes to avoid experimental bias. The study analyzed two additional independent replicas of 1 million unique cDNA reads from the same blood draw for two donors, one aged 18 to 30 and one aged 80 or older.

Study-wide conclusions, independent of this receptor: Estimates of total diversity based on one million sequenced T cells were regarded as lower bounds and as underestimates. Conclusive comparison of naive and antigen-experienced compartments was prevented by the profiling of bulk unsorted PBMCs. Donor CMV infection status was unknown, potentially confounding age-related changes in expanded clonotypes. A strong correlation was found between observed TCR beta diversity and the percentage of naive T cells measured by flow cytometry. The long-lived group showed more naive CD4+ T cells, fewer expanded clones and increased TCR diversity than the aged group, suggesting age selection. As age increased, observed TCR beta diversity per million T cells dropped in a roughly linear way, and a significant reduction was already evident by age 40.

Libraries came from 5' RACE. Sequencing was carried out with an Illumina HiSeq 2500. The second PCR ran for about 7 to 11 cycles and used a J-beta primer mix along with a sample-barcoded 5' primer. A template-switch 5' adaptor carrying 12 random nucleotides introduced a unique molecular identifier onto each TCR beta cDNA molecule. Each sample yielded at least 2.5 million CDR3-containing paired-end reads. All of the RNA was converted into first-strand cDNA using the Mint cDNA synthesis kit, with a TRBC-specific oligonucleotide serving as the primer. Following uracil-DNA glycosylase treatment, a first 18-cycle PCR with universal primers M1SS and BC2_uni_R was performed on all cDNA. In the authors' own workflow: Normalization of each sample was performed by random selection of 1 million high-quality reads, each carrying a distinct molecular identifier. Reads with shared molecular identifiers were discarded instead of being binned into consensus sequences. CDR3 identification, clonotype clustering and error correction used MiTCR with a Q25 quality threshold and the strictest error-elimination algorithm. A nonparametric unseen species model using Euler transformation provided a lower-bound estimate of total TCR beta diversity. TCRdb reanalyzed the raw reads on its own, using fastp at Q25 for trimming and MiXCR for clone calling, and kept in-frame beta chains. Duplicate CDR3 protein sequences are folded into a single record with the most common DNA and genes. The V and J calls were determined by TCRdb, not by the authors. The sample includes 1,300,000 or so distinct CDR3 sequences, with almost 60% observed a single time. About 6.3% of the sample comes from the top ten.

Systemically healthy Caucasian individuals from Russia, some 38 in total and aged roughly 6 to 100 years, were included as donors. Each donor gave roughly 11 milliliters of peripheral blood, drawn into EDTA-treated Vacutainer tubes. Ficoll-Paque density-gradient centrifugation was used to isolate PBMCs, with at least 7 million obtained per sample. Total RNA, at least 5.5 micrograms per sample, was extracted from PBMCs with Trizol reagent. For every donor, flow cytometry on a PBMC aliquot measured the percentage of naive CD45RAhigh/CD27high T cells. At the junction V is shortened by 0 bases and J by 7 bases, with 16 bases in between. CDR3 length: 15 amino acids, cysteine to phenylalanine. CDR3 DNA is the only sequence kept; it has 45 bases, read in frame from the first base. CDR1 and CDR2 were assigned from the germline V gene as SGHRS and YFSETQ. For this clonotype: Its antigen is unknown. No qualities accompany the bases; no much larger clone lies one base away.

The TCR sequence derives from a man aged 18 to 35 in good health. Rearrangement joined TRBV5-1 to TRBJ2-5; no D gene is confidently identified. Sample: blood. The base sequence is TGCGCCAGCAGCTTGGCCATTGACCTCTCAGGGACCCAGTACTTC. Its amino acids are CASSLAIDLSGTQYF.